This T cell receptor (beta chain) was obtained from a study of cytomegalovirus exposure and HLA in healthy donors. The study's findings and limits: Researchers catalogued approximately 170 TCR beta chains as cytomegalovirus-associated.

PCR primers comprised 60 Vbeta and 13 Jbeta primers. Libraries were prepared by immunoSEQ multiplex PCR; TCRdb keeps only in-frame clonotypes and omits some of them. The sample records about 160,000 clones, approximately 80% being singletons. Trimming cost V 3 bases and J 0 bases; bases outside gene matches: 3. The CDR3 length is 16 residues. Germline values: CDR1 SQVTM, CDR2 ANQGSEA. In regard to this clone: Antigen specificity is unknown.

This clonotype was obtained from a man aged 18-30 years in good health and CMV-seropositive. Sample: PBMCs. The V gene is TRBV29-1, the J gene TRBJ2-3; 13 nucleotides line up with TRBD2. The DNA for the CDR3 is TGCAGCGTTGATGGACTAGCGGGGGCCAGCACAGATACGCAGTATTTT. Translated: CSVDGLAGASTDTQYF.